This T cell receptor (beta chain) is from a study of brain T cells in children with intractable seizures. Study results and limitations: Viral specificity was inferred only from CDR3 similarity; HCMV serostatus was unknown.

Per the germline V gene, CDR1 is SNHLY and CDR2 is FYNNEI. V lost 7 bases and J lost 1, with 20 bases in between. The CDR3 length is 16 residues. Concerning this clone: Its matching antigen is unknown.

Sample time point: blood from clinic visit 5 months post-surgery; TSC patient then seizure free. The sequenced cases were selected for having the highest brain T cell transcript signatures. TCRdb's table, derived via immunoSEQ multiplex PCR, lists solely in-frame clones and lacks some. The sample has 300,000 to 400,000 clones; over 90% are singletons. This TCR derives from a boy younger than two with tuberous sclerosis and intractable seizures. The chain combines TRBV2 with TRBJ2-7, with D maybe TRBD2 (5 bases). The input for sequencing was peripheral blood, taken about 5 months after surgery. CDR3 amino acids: CASTRPRGEESYEQYF. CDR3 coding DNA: TGTGCCAGCACCCGCCCCCGGGGTGAGGAGTCCTACGAGCAGTACTTC. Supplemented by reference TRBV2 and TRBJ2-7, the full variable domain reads EPEVTQTPSHQVTQMGQEVILRCVPISNHLYFYWYRQILGQKVEFLVSFYNNEISEKSEIFDDQFSVERPDGSNFTLKIRSTKLEDSAMYFCASTRPRGEESYEQYFGPGTRLTVT.